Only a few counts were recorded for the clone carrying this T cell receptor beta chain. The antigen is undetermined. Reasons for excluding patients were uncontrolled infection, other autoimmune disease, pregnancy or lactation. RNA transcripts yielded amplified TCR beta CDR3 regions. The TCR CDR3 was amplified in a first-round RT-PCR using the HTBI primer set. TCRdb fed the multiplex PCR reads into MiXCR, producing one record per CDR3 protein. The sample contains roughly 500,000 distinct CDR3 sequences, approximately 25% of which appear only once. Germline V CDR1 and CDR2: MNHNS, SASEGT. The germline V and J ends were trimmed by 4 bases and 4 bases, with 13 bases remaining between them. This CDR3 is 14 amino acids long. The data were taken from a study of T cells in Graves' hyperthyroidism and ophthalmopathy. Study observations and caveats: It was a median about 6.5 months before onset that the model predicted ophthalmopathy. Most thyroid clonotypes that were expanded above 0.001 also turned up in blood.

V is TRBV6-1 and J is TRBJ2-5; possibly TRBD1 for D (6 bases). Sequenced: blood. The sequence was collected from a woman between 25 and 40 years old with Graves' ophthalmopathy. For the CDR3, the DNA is TGTGCCAGCAGTGCGTACAGGGTCCGAGAGACCCAGTACTTC. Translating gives CASSAYRVRETQYF.